This T cell receptor beta chain was recovered during a study of cytomegalovirus exposure and HLA in healthy donors. PCR amplification relied on 60 Vbeta primers (plus 13 Jbeta primers). The method was immunoSEQ multiplex PCR; TCRdb's version includes in-frame clones alone and lacks a portion of them. The sample has about 85,000 clones; under 90% are singletons. The CDR3 runs to 15 residues. The V end lost 3 bases, the J end lost 0 bases, and 11 bases lay between the germline ends. Germline V lookup: CDR1 LNHDA, CDR2 SQIVND (reference sequence). This clone has just one count. This TCR came from a man aged 45-65 years in good health and CMV-seropositive. The source material was PBMCs. The chain recombines TRBV19 with TRBJ1-1; no reliable D call. The CDR3 DNA sequence: TGTGCCAGTAGTATTATAGGAGGGTTGAACACTGAAGCTTTCTTT. The encoded protein is CASSIIGGLNTEAFF. Variable domain in full (rest from reference TRBV19 and TRBJ1-1): DGGITQSPKYLFRKEGQNVTLSCEQNLNHDAMYWYRQDPGQGLRLIYYSQIVNDFQKGDIAEGYSVSREKKESFPLTVTSAQKNPTAFYLCASSIIGGLNTEAFFGQGTRLTVV.